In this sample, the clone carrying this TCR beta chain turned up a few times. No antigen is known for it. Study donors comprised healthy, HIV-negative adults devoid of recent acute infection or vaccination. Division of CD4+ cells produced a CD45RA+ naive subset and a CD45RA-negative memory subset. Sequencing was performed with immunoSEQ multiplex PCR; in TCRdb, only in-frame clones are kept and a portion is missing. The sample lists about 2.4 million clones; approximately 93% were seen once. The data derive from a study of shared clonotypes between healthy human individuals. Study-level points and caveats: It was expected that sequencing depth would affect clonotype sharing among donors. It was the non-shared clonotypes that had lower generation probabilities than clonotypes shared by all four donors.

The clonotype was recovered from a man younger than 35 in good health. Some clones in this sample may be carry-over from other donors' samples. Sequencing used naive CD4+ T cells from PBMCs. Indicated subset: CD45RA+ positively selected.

DNA for the CDR3: TGTGCCAGCAGCTTAGTTCCAGAGGCCTACAATGAGCAGTTCTTC. It encodes CASSLVPEAYNEQFF. The V and J genes are TRBV7-9 and TRBJ2-1; the D is unclear. CDR1 and CDR2 from the germline V gene are SEHNR and FQNEAQ (reference sequence). The V end was cut by 1 base, the J end by 2 bases, with 9 bases between. CDR3 length: 15 amino acids. The whole variable domain, filled in from reference TRBV7-9 and TRBJ2-1, reads DTGVSQNPRHKITKRGQNVTFRCDPISEHNRLYWYRQTLGQGPEFLTYFQNEAQLEKSRLLSDRFSAERPKGSFSTLEIQRTEQGDSAMYLCASSLVPEAYNEQFFGPGTRLTVL.